Below are 8 T cell receptor beta chains sequenced from a single sample in a study of blood T cell repertoires in COVID-19. Profiled with immunoSEQ multiplex PCR; TCRdb holds only in-frame clones, not every one. The data show 150,000 or so clones, roughly 89% seen once. The specimen sequenced was peripheral blood. These receptors came from a man aged 45 to 65 with acute or convalescent COVID-19.

The J gene is TRBJ2-7, the V gene TRBV5-1; 11 nucleotides agree with TRBD1. CDR3 size: 17 residues. CDR1 and CDR2 (germline): SGHRS, YFSETQ. V shed 3 bases, J shed 0 bases, and the junction held 8 bases outside the gene matches. CDR3 protein: CASSSPGGQGDSYEQYF. For the CDR3, the DNA is TGCGCCAGCAGCTCCCCGGGGGGACAGGGGGACTCCTACGAGCAGTACTTC.

The chain links TRBV7-6 to TRBJ2-6, with D maybe TRBD2 (7 bases). V gave up 3 bases and J gave up 4 bases, with 10 bases separating them. From germline, CDR1 is SGHVS and CDR2 FNYEAQ. The CDR3 runs to 15 residues. The CDR3 DNA reads as TGTGCCAGCAGCTTTGGGGGGGGCGGGGCCAACGTCCTGACTTTC. Its protein is CASSFGGGGANVLTF.

The chain employs TRBV5-1 and TRBJ2-1; a weak D match, TRBD2 (6 bases). The germline V gene has CDR1 SGHRS and CDR2 YFSETQ. This CDR3 contains 13 residues. V shed 1 base and J shed 8 bases, with 10 bases lying between them. The CDR3 nucleotides read TGCGCCAGCAGCTTGATTCCGGGGGATGAGCAGTTCTTC. Amino acids: CASSLIPGDEQFF.

The chain is built from TRBV27 and TRBJ1-5; 8 nucleotides match TRBD1. This CDR3 has 16 residues. The J segment lost 7 bases and the V segment lost 1 base, leaving 9 bases of the junction unmatched. Germline-derived CDR1 and CDR2 are MNHEY and SMNVEV (reference sequence). DNA for the CDR3: TGTGCCAGCAGTTTATTCTGGACAGGGTTGCAGCAGCCCCAGCATTTT. Translation: CASSLFWTGLQQPQHF.

The chain recombines TRBV28 with TRBJ1-3; a weak D match, TRBD1 (6 bases). V was trimmed by 5 bases and J by 2 bases, leaving 13 bases between them. Germline V gene data show CDR1 as MDHEN and CDR2 as SYDVKM. CDR3 length: 15 amino acids. CDR3 protein: CASSRYRVAGNTIYF. The CDR3 nucleotides are TGTGCCAGCAGTCGATACAGGGTGGCTGGAAACACCATATATTTT.

The chain recombines TRBV5-1 with TRBJ2-3, with D tentatively TRBD2 (6 bases). Germline V CDR1 and CDR2: SGHRS, YFSETQ. The CDR3 has 15 residues. The V gene lost 2 bases and the J gene lost 0 bases, with 10 bases spanning the gap. CDR3 bases: TGCGCCAGCAGCTTAGGCGGGACTAGCACAGATACGCAGTATTTT. Residues: CASSLGGTSTDTQYF.

The chain couples TRBV12-3 or TRBV12-4 to TRBJ1-4; a weak D match, TRBD1 (6 bases). Trimming cost V 6 bases and J 8 bases, with 10 bases left between them. This CDR3 comprises 12 residues. CDR3 coding DNA: TGTGCCAGCAGACAGGGAAGAGAAAAACTGTTTTTT. Protein sequence: CASRQGREKLFF.

This clone occurred once. This specimen includes other DNA sequences encoding the same CDR3. This chain uses TRBV5-1 with TRBJ2-2; the D is unclear. Trimming cost V 0 bases and J 1 base, with 4 bases left between them. This CDR3 has 14 amino acids. Germline CDR1 is SGHRS and CDR2 is YFSETQ. CDR3: CASSLGQNTGELFF. DNA for the CDR3: TGCGCCAGCAGCTTGGGGCAGAACACCGGGGAGCTGTTTTTT.